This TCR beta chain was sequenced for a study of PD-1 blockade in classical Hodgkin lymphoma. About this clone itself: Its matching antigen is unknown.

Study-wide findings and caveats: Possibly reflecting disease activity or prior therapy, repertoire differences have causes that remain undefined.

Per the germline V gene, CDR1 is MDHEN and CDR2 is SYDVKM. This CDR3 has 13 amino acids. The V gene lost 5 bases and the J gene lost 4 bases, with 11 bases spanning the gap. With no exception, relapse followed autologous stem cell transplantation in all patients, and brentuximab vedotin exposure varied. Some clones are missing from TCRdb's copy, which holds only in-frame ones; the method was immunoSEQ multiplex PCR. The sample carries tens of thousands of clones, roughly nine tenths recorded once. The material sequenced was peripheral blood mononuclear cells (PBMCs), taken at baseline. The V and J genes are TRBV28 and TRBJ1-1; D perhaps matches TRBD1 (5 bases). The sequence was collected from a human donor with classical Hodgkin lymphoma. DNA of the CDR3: TGTGCCAGCAGTAAGGGGACTGGCACTGAAGCTTTCTTT. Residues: CASSKGTGTEAFF.